The 3 T cell receptor beta chains below all came from one sample that was sequenced in a study of tumor-infiltrating T cells and Merkel cell polyomavirus. Study-wide context: The T cells studied were CD8+ and recognized the Merkel cell polyomavirus KLL epitope.

Immunohistochemistry showed robust Merkel cell polyomavirus Large T antigen staining in every patient's tumor. Using immunoSEQ multiplex PCR, the repertoire was profiled, and TCRdb retains in-frame clones only, with some absent. The sample's table shows fewer than 550 clones. Material: tumor tissue. The receptors derive from a woman between 50 and 59 years old with Merkel cell carcinoma.

Its frequency marks this clone as medium-sized. Coverage ceases 3 residues before the CDR3 finishes, and the germline J gene fills in the end. The rearrangement links TRBV27 to TRBJ2-7; D gene unclear. Deletions cut 0 bases from V and 2 bases from J, with 11 bases between. The CDR3 has 15 residues. CDR1 and CDR2 (germline): MNHEY, SMNVEV (reference sequence). CDR3 DNA (partial): TGTGCCAGCAGTTTATCTGGCAGCGCCACCTACGAG. Protein: CASSLSGSATYE. The full CDR3 protein reads CASSLSGSATYEQYF.

As to this clone: The CDR3 is cut off 3 residues early in the read; its end comes from the germline J gene. The sample holds other DNA sequences that translate to the same CDR3. The J gene is TRBJ2-3, the V gene TRBV12-3 or TRBV12-4, with 7 nucleotides matching TRBD1. The CDR3 length is 13 residues. V lost 5 bases and J lost 2; bases outside the gene matches: 1. Partial CDR3 DNA: TGTGCCAGCAGTACAGGGGCCACAGATACG. It codes for CASSTGATDT. The whole CDR3 protein is CASSTGATDTQYF.

According to its frequency, this clone is large. The read halts 3 residues ahead of the CDR3 end, with the missing end drawn from the germline J gene. The rearrangement links TRBV7-8 to TRBJ2-1, with TRBD1 identical over 7 bases. V dropped 4 bases and J dropped 4; count of bases not matched to a gene: 1. This CDR3 contains 13 residues. CDR1 is SGHVS, CDR2 FQNEAQ, per germline. This chain's CDR3 is CASSSGQYNEQFF. The DNA read from the CDR3 is TGTGCCAGCAGCTCGGGACAGTACAATGAG.